A selection of T cell receptor beta chains follows, all from one sample in a study of blood T cell repertoires in COVID-19. Using immunoSEQ multiplex PCR, the repertoire was profiled, and TCRdb retains in-frame clones only, with some absent. The sample carries a few hundred thousand clones, around 90% recorded once. Sample: PBMCs or T cells enriched from blood (not recorded which). All receptors come from a woman aged 18-29 years who had recovered from COVID-19. Each CDR3 is given with its conserved first and last residue. Each record gives: D gene, J gene, clone size, V gene, CDR3 DNA, CDR3 protein. The D gene is left open where the match is weak. The size of a clone is reported for some rows only, either as once, few or many, or as a class for expanded clones.

d_call: NA; j_call: TRBJ1-2; clone_size: NA; v_call: TRBV7-2; cdr3_nt: TGTGCCAGCAGTCCCCTGACAGGTCAAGTTGGCTACACCTTC; cdr3_aa: CASSPLTGQVGYTF
d_call: NA; j_call: TRBJ1-1; clone_size: few; v_call: TRBV3-1/TRBV3-2; cdr3_nt: TGTGCCAGCAGCCAAGATGCGTCGCCTTGGGGGCTGACTGAAGCTTTCTTT; cdr3_aa: CASSQDASPWGLTEAFF
d_call: NA; j_call: TRBJ2-1; clone_size: NA; v_call: TRBV7-2; cdr3_nt: TGTGCCAGCAGCTTAGGTAGTGAGCAGTTCTTC; cdr3_aa: CASSLGSEQFF
d_call: TRBD2; j_call: TRBJ2-7; clone_size: few; v_call: TRBV11-1; cdr3_nt: TGTGCCAGCAGCTTAGCGTTCGCGGGAGGATTCTACGAGCAGTACTTC; cdr3_aa: CASSLAFAGGFYEQYF
d_call: NA; j_call: TRBJ1-1; clone_size: NA; v_call: TRBV3-1/TRBV3-2; cdr3_nt: TGTGCCAGCAGCCAATCGAACAGGGCTTTCACTGAAGCTTTCTTT; cdr3_aa: CASSQSNRAFTEAFF
d_call: NA; j_call: TRBJ2-7; clone_size: once; v_call: TRBV13; cdr3_nt: TGTGCCAGCAGCTTGATGCCAGGGGTGGGCTACGAGCAGTACTTC; cdr3_aa: CASSLMPGVGYEQYF
d_call: NA; j_call: TRBJ2-3; clone_size: NA; v_call: TRBV7-8; cdr3_nt: TGTGCCAGCAGCTTAGGGGGGCGGGGCACAGATACGCAGTATTTT; cdr3_aa: CASSLGGRGTDTQYF
d_call: TRBD1; j_call: TRBJ1-3; clone_size: NA; v_call: TRBV7-2; cdr3_nt: TGTGCCAGCAGCCCTTTGGGGACAGATATTTTCAGCTCTGGAAACACCATATATTTT; cdr3_aa: CASSPLGTDIFSSGNTIYF
d_call: NA; j_call: TRBJ2-2; clone_size: NA; v_call: TRBV6-2/TRBV6-3; cdr3_nt: TGTGCCAGCAGTTACGCGGGTTACACCGGGGAGCTGTTTTTT; cdr3_aa: CASSYAGYTGELFF
d_call: TRBD1; j_call: TRBJ1-3; clone_size: NA; v_call: TRBV3-1/TRBV3-2; cdr3_nt: TGTGCCAGCAGCGAACCACAGGGGATTGGAAACACCATATATTTT; cdr3_aa: CASSEPQGIGNTIYF
d_call: NA; j_call: TRBJ1-1; clone_size: NA; v_call: TRBV5-4; cdr3_nt: TGTGCCAGCAGCCTTCTAGGTGGCGACACTGAAGCTTTCTTT; cdr3_aa: CASSLLGGDTEAFF
d_call: NA; j_call: TRBJ1-5; clone_size: once; v_call: TRBV25-1; cdr3_nt: TGTGCCAGCAGTGAAGGGGAGTTGGGAAGCAATCAGCCCCAGCATTTT; cdr3_aa: CASSEGELGSNQPQHF
d_call: NA; j_call: TRBJ1-2; clone_size: NA; v_call: TRBV3-1/TRBV3-2; cdr3_nt: TGTGCCAGCAGCCCCCGGGACACCCCTAACTATGGCTACACCTTC; cdr3_aa: CASSPRDTPNYGYTF
d_call: TRBD1; j_call: TRBJ1-6; clone_size: NA; v_call: TRBV18; cdr3_nt: TGTGCCAGCTCACTCGGGACAGGGGGCTCAAATAATTCACCCCTCCACTTT; cdr3_aa: CASSLGTGGSNNSPLHF
d_call: TRBD2; j_call: TRBJ2-1; clone_size: NA; v_call: TRBV6-4; cdr3_nt: TGTGCCAGCAGTCCCCGGGGGGGGGCCATCAATGAGCAGTTCTTC; cdr3_aa: CASSPRGGAINEQFF
d_call: NA; j_call: TRBJ2-7; clone_size: NA; v_call: TRBV5-3; cdr3_nt: TGTGCCAGAAGGGGCAGGGGCCTCTCCTACGAGCAGTACTTC; cdr3_aa: CARRGRGLSYEQYF
d_call: NA; j_call: TRBJ1-5; clone_size: once; v_call: TRBV25-1; cdr3_nt: TGTGCCAGCAGTCCAGGGGAAAATAGCAATCAGCCCCAGCATTTT; cdr3_aa: CASSPGENSNQPQHF
d_call: NA; j_call: TRBJ2-3; clone_size: once; v_call: TRBV4-3; cdr3_nt: TGCGCCAGCAGCCAACACCACGTGTTAGTTGCCCAGTATTTT; cdr3_aa: CASSQHHVLVAQYF
d_call: TRBD2; j_call: TRBJ2-2; clone_size: NA; v_call: TRBV5-1; cdr3_nt: TGCGCCAGCAGCGGGACTAGCGGGGGGAACACCGGGGAGCTGTTTTTT; cdr3_aa: CASSGTSGGNTGELFF
d_call: TRBD1; j_call: TRBJ1-2; clone_size: NA; v_call: TRBV18; cdr3_nt: TGTGCCAGCTCACAGGGGGCTGGATATGGCTACACCTTC; cdr3_aa: CASSQGAGYGYTF
d_call: NA; j_call: TRBJ2-2; clone_size: NA; v_call: TRBV28; cdr3_nt: TGTGCCAGCAGTATCCGACCACAGGGAACCGGGGAGCTGTTTTTT; cdr3_aa: CASSIRPQGTGELFF
d_call: TRBD1; j_call: TRBJ2-2; clone_size: NA; v_call: TRBV12-3/TRBV12-4; cdr3_nt: TGTGCCAGCGGACAGGGGGCCACCGGGGAGCTGTTTTTT; cdr3_aa: CASGQGATGELFF
d_call: TRBD2; j_call: TRBJ2-2; clone_size: once; v_call: TRBV2; cdr3_nt: TGTGCCAGCAGACGGACTAGCGGGAACACCGGGGAGCTGTTTTTT; cdr3_aa: CASRRTSGNTGELFF
d_call: NA; j_call: TRBJ1-2; clone_size: NA; v_call: TRBV25-1; cdr3_nt: TGTGCCAGCAGTGAATATATGGAGACGAACTATGGCTACACCTTC; cdr3_aa: CASSEYMETNYGYTF
d_call: NA; j_call: TRBJ1-4; clone_size: few; v_call: TRBV20-1; cdr3_nt: TGCAGTGCTAGTCTTCAGGACATGTTTTTT; cdr3_aa: CSASLQDMFF
d_call: NA; j_call: TRBJ1-5; clone_size: NA; v_call: TRBV6-5; cdr3_nt: TGTGCCAGCAGTTACGGCTCAGGGTTCCAGCCCCAGCATTTT; cdr3_aa: CASSYGSGFQPQHF
d_call: TRBD1; j_call: TRBJ1-1; clone_size: NA; v_call: TRBV25-1; cdr3_nt: TGTGCCAGCAGAGAGACAGGGGAAGCTTTCTTT; cdr3_aa: CASRETGEAFF
d_call: NA; j_call: TRBJ1-4; clone_size: NA; v_call: TRBV5-4; cdr3_nt: TGTGCCAGCAGCTTGGCCGGAAAACTGTTTTTT; cdr3_aa: CASSLAGKLFF
d_call: NA; j_call: TRBJ1-2; clone_size: NA; v_call: TRBV5-4; cdr3_nt: TGTGCCAGCAGCTTGCCGGGGAACTATGGCTACACCTTC; cdr3_aa: CASSLPGNYGYTF
d_call: NA; j_call: TRBJ1-5; clone_size: NA; v_call: TRBV11-2; cdr3_nt: TGTGCCAGCAGCACCACAGGGAGTTTGGGCAATCAGCCCCAGCATTTT; cdr3_aa: CASSTTGSLGNQPQHF
d_call: NA; j_call: TRBJ2-4; clone_size: NA; v_call: TRBV6-2/TRBV6-3; cdr3_nt: TGTGCCAGCAGTTCCTGGGGGAGGGCCAAAAACATTCAGTACTTC; cdr3_aa: CASSSWGRAKNIQYF
d_call: TRBD2; j_call: TRBJ2-1; clone_size: NA; v_call: TRBV3-1/TRBV3-2; cdr3_nt: TGTGCCAGCAGCCAAGAAGTAGGGACTAACTCATACTCGGATGAGCAGTTCTTC; cdr3_aa: CASSQEVGTNSYSDEQFF
d_call: NA; j_call: TRBJ1-2; clone_size: NA; v_call: TRBV29-1; cdr3_nt: TGCAGCGTTGACGAGAGTTCCAACTATGGCTACACCTTC; cdr3_aa: CSVDESSNYGYTF
d_call: TRBD1; j_call: TRBJ1-2; clone_size: NA; v_call: TRBV5-1; cdr3_nt: TGCGCCAGCAGCTTGGGGGACAGTTCTAAGCGCTATGGCTACACCTTC; cdr3_aa: CASSLGDSSKRYGYTF
d_call: NA; j_call: TRBJ1-5; clone_size: NA; v_call: TRBV5-1; cdr3_nt: TGCGCCAGCAGCTTGGGAGGGTACGGTCAGCCCCAGCATTTT; cdr3_aa: CASSLGGYGQPQHF
d_call: TRBD1; j_call: TRBJ1-1; clone_size: NA; v_call: TRBV30; cdr3_nt: TGTGCCTGGGCCTCCGGGACAGGCTCCTTGAACACTGAAGCTTTCTTT; cdr3_aa: CAWASGTGSLNTEAFF
d_call: NA; j_call: TRBJ1-1; clone_size: NA; v_call: TRBV19; cdr3_nt: TGTGCCAGTAGTATAGATAATGAGGCACGTAAAGCTTTCTTT; cdr3_aa: CASSIDNEARKAFF
d_call: NA; j_call: TRBJ1-3; clone_size: NA; v_call: TRBV9; cdr3_nt: TGTGCCAGCAGCACCCGGGTGGCTGGAAACACCATATATTTT; cdr3_aa: CASSTRVAGNTIYF
d_call: TRBD1; j_call: TRBJ1-6; clone_size: few; v_call: TRBV6-5; cdr3_nt: TGTGCCAGCAGTCGGCAGGGGGCTGAGAATTCACCCCTCCACTTT; cdr3_aa: CASSRQGAENSPLHF
d_call: NA; j_call: TRBJ2-3; clone_size: NA; v_call: TRBV7-6; cdr3_nt: TGTGCCAGCAGCTTAGCTGGGCTCAGCACAGATACGCAGTATTTT; cdr3_aa: CASSLAGLSTDTQYF
d_call: NA; j_call: TRBJ1-5; clone_size: NA; v_call: TRBV12-3/TRBV12-4; cdr3_nt: TGTGCCAGCAGTTTCTACAATCAGCCCCAGCATTTT; cdr3_aa: CASSFYNQPQHF
d_call: TRBD1; j_call: TRBJ1-1; clone_size: NA; v_call: TRBV7-8; cdr3_nt: TGTGCCAGCAGCTGGGACAGGGTGTACACTGAAGCTTTCTTT; cdr3_aa: CASSWDRVYTEAFF
d_call: NA; j_call: TRBJ2-3; clone_size: NA; v_call: TRBV3-1/TRBV3-2; cdr3_nt: TGTGCCAGCAGCCTGAGCGGGAGCACAGATACGCAGTATTTT; cdr3_aa: CASSLSGSTDTQYF
d_call: NA; j_call: TRBJ1-2; clone_size: NA; v_call: TRBV4-1; cdr3_nt: TGCGCCAGCAGCCTAAGCTTCCCTAACTATGGCTACACCTTC; cdr3_aa: CASSLSFPNYGYTF
d_call: TRBD1; j_call: TRBJ2-7; clone_size: once; v_call: TRBV30; cdr3_nt: TGTGCCTGGAGTGGACAGGGGGTTGACAACGAGCAGTACTTC; cdr3_aa: CAWSGQGVDNEQYF
d_call: TRBD1; j_call: TRBJ2-7; clone_size: NA; v_call: TRBV6-2/TRBV6-3; cdr3_nt: TGTGCCAGCAGCAGGACAGGGCTGAGTGAGCAGTACTTC; cdr3_aa: CASSRTGLSEQYF
d_call: TRBD1; j_call: TRBJ1-2; clone_size: NA; v_call: TRBV6-5; cdr3_nt: TGTGCCAGCAGTCCGGACAGGGTCGGCGGCTACACCTTC; cdr3_aa: CASSPDRVGGYTF
d_call: TRBD1; j_call: TRBJ1-1; clone_size: NA; v_call: TRBV19; cdr3_nt: TGTGCCAGTAATCGACCCCGGGACAGGGGTCCAAACACTGAAGCTTTCTTT; cdr3_aa: CASNRPRDRGPNTEAFF
d_call: TRBD1; j_call: TRBJ1-2; clone_size: NA; v_call: TRBV6-5; cdr3_nt: TGTGCCAGCGCCGAGGCAGGGGGGATTAACTATGGCTACACCTTC; cdr3_aa: CASAEAGGINYGYTF